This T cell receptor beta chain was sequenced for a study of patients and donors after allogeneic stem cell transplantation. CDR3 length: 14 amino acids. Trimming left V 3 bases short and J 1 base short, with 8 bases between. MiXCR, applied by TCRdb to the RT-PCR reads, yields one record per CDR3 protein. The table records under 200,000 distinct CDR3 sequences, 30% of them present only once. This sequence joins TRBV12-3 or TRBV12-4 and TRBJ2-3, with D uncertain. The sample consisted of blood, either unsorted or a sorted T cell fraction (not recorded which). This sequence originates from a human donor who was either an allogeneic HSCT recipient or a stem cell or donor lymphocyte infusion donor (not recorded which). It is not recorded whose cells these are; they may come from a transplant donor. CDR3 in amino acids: CASSFLLGTDTQYF. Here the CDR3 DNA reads TGTGCCAGCAGTTTTCTGCTAGGCACAGATACGCAGTATTTT.